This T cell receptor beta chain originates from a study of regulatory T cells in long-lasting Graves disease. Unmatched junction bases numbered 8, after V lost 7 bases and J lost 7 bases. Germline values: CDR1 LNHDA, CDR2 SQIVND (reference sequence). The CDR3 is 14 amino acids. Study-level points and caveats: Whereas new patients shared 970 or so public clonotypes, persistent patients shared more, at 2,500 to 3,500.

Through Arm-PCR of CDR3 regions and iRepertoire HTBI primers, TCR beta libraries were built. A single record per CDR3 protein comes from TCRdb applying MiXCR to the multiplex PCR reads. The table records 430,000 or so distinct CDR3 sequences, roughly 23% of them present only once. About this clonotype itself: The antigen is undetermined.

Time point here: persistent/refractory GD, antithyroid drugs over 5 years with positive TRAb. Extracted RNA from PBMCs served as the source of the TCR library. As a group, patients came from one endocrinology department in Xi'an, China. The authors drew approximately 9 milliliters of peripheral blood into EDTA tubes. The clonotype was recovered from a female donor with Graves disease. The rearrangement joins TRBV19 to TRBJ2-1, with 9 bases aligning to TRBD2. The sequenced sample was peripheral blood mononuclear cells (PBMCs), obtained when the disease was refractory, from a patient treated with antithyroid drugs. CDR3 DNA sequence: TGTGCCAGTACTTTGCGGGAGGGGTTTAATGAGCAGTTCTTC. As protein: CASTLREGFNEQFF.